This T cell receptor beta chain stems from a study of PD-1 blockade in classical Hodgkin lymphoma. CDR3 length: 12 residues. Specified time point: cycle 4 day 1 (C4D1), after around six weeks of nivolumab. Every patient was affected by relapse after autologous stem cell transplantation, while exposure to brentuximab vedotin was not uniform. The data were produced by immunoSEQ multiplex PCR, yet TCRdb's version contains in-frame clones alone and is incomplete. The data show approximately 21,000 clones, with more than 80% seen just once and approximately 12% held by the top ten. Study-wide points: Patients who initiated nivolumab within 1 year of ASCT were excluded. Compared with healthy donors, newly diagnosed patients reportedly showed lower baseline TCR diversity.

Regarding this clone: The antigen remains undetermined. The junction differs from germline at one of its ends, possibly a read error.

V and J are TRBV5-7 and TRBJ2-7; D is uncertain. TRBV5-7 is an open reading frame, and its role is uncertain. The sequences come from peripheral blood mononuclear cells (PBMCs), collected before the fourth cycle of nivolumab. The source of this sequence is a human donor with classical Hodgkin lymphoma. The CDR3 loop is CASSSASPEVFF. The CDR3 nucleotides are TGTGCCAGCAGCTCCGCAAGCCCGGAAGTCTTCTTC.